This T cell receptor (beta chain) originates from a study of identical twins. This clonotype turned up a few times. Addition of a universal primer site occurred through template switching, and cDNA carried unique molecular identifiers. TCRdb independently ran MiXCR on the 5' RACE reads; one entry per CDR3 protein. The table lists roughly 720,000 distinct CDR3 sequences, roughly 18% of them singletons. Per the germline V gene, CDR1 is LGHNA and CDR2 is YSLEER. The V and J ends lost 1 base and 4 bases, in that order; junction bases with no gene match: 6. CDR3 length: 16 residues. A further study also used this sample, focusing on T cells expressing NK-cell markers. This second study says: Of eight sequenced donors, seven were HCMV-seropositive and one HCMV-seronegative. The study found these clonotypes also leading the CD3+CD56-NKG2C+ fraction in several donors.

Sequencing input: PBMCs. J is TRBJ2-2 and V is TRBV4-3; TRBD2 matches at 7 bases. This receptor was taken from a woman aged 18-35 years in good health. DNA for the CDR3: TGCGCCAGCAGCCAAGGACTAGCCCCACGCACCGGGGAGCTGTTTTTT. Its translation is CASSQGLAPRTGELFF.